In this sample, the clone carrying this T cell receptor beta chain turned up many times. Its antigen is currently unknown. V lost 6 bases and J lost 5, with 10 bases in between. The CDR3 has 13 amino acids. Germline V lookup: CDR1 SGHNT, CDR2 YENEEA. The source of the sample is a study of T cells in Graves' hyperthyroidism and ophthalmopathy. Study-wide results and caveats: A median about 6.5 months before onset, the model predicted ophthalmopathy.

Amplified TCR beta CDR3 regions came from RNA transcripts. A first-round RT-PCR of the TCR CDR3 used the HTBI primer set. MiXCR was run by TCRdb on the multiplex PCR reads, yielding one entry per CDR3 protein. The table includes 550,000 to 600,000 distinct CDR3 sequences, 16% detected once. The sequencing sample was made of blood. V is TRBV11-3 and J is TRBJ2-2; possible D gene TRBD2, 5 bases. The sequence derives from a woman younger than 30 with Graves' hyperthyroidism. In DNA, the CDR3 is TGTGCCAGCAGAAGGACTTTAACCGGGGAGCTGTTTTTT. This sequence encodes CASRRTLTGELFF.